This T cell receptor beta chain emerged from a study of cytomegalovirus exposure and HLA in healthy donors. Turning to the study itself: Early released data had 80 million or so unique TCRs, all coming from HLA-typed donors.

General study points: Per a prior analysis, the majority of TCR beta V segments were productive roughly 87% or roughly 30% of the time. Presence/absence analysis assumed near-uniform sequencing depth across donors. Accurate prediction of most subjects' HLA-A and HLA-B alleles from TCR beta sequences was reported.

For this clone: The antigen remains unidentified.

The study ran its PCR with 60 Vbeta and 13 Jbeta primers. The repertoire was sequenced with immunoSEQ multiplex PCR; TCRdb's copy has only in-frame clones and lacks some. The table includes about 240,000 clones, around 81% detected once. Germline V lookup: CDR1 SGHAT, CDR2 FQDESV (reference sequence). The trim removed 3 bases at V and 3 bases at J, leaving 11 bases unmatched. The CDR3 consists of 16 residues. This sequence was found in a woman in her sixties in good health and CMV-seropositive. Sequenced: PBMCs. The rearrangement links TRBV11-1 to TRBJ2-7, with 7 bases identical to TRBD1. The CDR3 DNA is TGTGCCAGCAGCTTTCAAACACAGGGGCTTTACTACGAGCAGTACTTC. Translating it yields CASSFQTQGLYYEQYF.